This T cell receptor beta chain was obtained from a study of cytomegalovirus exposure and HLA in healthy donors. Study-level results: One later analysis, an examination of the 120 or so validation repertoires, found that first-cohort TCR clusters tended to co-occur in them.

This clone was counted only a few times. What it recognizes is unknown. With 0 bases clipped from V and 7 bases from J, the junction kept 11 bases outside the gene matches. This CDR3 is 17 amino acids long. CDR1 is LGHNA and CDR2 is YNFKEQ in the germline V gene. Assay: immunoSEQ multiplex PCR; the TCRdb copy retains only in-frame clones and omits some. There are 60,000 to 75,000 clones in the sample; approximately 96% occur only once, and 0.9% to 1% lies in the top ten. The material sequenced was PBMCs. The gene calls are TRBV4-2 and TRBJ2-1; 8 positions agree with TRBD2. The TCR originated in a man in his late teens or twenties in good health and CMV-seronegative. CDR3 DNA: TGTGCCAGCAGCCAAGATCAATTCGGGAGGGCGTTTAATGAGCAGTTCTTC. This translates into CASSQDQFGRAFNEQFF.